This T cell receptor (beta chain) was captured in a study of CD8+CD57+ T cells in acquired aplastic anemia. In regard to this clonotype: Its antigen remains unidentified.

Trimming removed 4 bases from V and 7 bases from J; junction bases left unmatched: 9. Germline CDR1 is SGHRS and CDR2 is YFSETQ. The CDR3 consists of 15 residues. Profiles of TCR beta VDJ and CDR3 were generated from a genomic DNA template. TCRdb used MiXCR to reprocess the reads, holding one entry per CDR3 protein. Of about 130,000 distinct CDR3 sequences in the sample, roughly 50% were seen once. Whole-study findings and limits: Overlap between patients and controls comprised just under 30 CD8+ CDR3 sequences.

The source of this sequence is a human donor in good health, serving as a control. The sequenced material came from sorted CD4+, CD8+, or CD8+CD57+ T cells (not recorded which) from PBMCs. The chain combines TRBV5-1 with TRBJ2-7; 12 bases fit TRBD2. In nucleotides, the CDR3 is TGCGCCAGCAGCACAGGACTAGCGGGATATGGAGAGCAGTACTTC. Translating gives CASSTGLAGYGEQYF. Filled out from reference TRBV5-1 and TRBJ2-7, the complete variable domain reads KAGVTQTPRYLIKTRGQQVTLSCSPISGHRSVSWYQQTPGQGLQFLFEYFSETQRNKGNFPGRFSGRQFSNSRSEMNVSTLELGDSALYLCASSTGLAGYGEQYFGPGTRLTVT.